This is a list of T cell receptor beta chains from one sample in a study of T cell responses to AZD1222 COVID-19 vaccine. The data were produced by immunoSEQ multiplex PCR, yet TCRdb's version contains in-frame clones alone and is incomplete. This sample has tens of thousands of clones, with about 90% found just once. Sequenced material: peripheral blood, taken on day 0 of MenACWY control vaccination. The receptors come from an adult in good health. CDR3s include the opening cysteine and the closing phenylalanine or tryptophan. D genes are given only for firm matches. Clone sizes are given selectively: once, few, many, or a class where the clone is expanded.

cdr3_nt | cdr3_aa | clone_size | v_call | d_call | j_call
TGTGCCAGTAGTACGGAATGGGGGGCCCAGACCCAGTACTTC | CASSTEWGAQTQYF | NA | TRBV19 | NA | TRBJ2-5
TGCGCCAGCAGCCAAGATCGGGATAGCGGGGACCTCCCAGATACGCAGTATTTT | CASSQDRDSGDLPDTQYF | NA | TRBV4-3 | TRBD2 | TRBJ2-3
TGCGCCAGCAGCTTGTGGACTAGACAGGACAATGAGCAGTTCTTC | CASSLWTRQDNEQFF | NA | TRBV5-1 | NA | TRBJ2-1
TGTGCCAGCAGCTTAGATTTCCGGTCCGGAAACACCATATATTTT | CASSLDFRSGNTIYF | NA | TRBV11-2 | NA | TRBJ1-3
TGTGCCAGCAGCTTAGATCCCAGGGCCGGCTACACCTTC | CASSLDPRAGYTF | NA | TRBV7-8 | NA | TRBJ1-2
TGTGCCAGCAGCCAGAAAAAGGACAGCGCTGAAGCTTTCTTT | CASSQKKDSAEAFF | NA | TRBV3-1/TRBV3-2 | NA | TRBJ1-1
TGTGCCAGCAGCAAAGGGGAGGACAGGCCTAATGAAAAACTGTTTTTT | CASSKGEDRPNEKLFF | NA | TRBV21-1 | NA | TRBJ1-4
TGTGCCAGCAGCTTGAGTAGGGCACGCAGACTTCTCACAGATACGCAGTATTTT | CASSLSRARRLLTDTQYF | NA | TRBV5-6 | NA | TRBJ2-3
TGTGCCACCAGCAGAGATCCCGGAGATACGCAGTATTTT | CATSRDPGDTQYF | NA | TRBV15 | NA | TRBJ2-3
TGCGCCAGCAGCCACGAACAGGGGGGGACAGATACGCAGTATTTT | CASSHEQGGTDTQYF | NA | TRBV4-1 | NA | TRBJ2-3
TGTGCCAGCAGCCAAGGGGGGGACGCCTGGAGCTCCTATAATTCACCCCTCCACTTT | CASSQGGDAWSSYNSPLHF | few | TRBV3-1/TRBV3-2 | NA | TRBJ1-6
TGTGCCAGCCACAGGGACTTCCGTTCACCCCTCCACTTT | CASHRDFRSPLHF | NA | TRBV5-6 | NA | TRBJ1-6
TGTGCCAGCACCTACTCGGACACCTCAAGTTACGAGCAGTACTTC | CASTYSDTSSYEQYF | NA | TRBV28 | NA | TRBJ2-7
TGTGCCACCAGCAGACCCTCAGGGAGGGTTTTTGAAGCTTTCTTT | CATSRPSGRVFEAFF | NA | TRBV15 | NA | TRBJ1-1
TGCAGTGCTAGGGACTCCGATACGCAGTATTTT | CSARDSDTQYF | NA | TRBV20-1 | NA | TRBJ2-3
TGTGCCAGCAGCCAGTTAACAGGACCGAACACTGAAGCTTTCTTT | CASSQLTGPNTEAFF | NA | TRBV3-1/TRBV3-2 | NA | TRBJ1-1
TGTGCCAGCAGTGCCGACAGCAATCAGCCCCAGCATTTT | CASSADSNQPQHF | NA | TRBV6-6 | NA | TRBJ1-5
TGTGCCAGCAGCTTACGCCGACGCGCCCAAGAGACCCAGTACTTC | CASSLRRRAQETQYF | NA | TRBV11-3 | NA | TRBJ2-5
TGTGCCAGTAGTATGTGGGCAGCCAACACCGGGGAGCTGTTTTTT | CASSMWAANTGELFF | NA | TRBV19 | NA | TRBJ2-2
TGTGCCAGCATTCGGGGAGATACGCAGTATTTT | CASIRGDTQYF | NA | TRBV27 | NA | TRBJ2-3
TGTGCCAGCAGCTTAGCGGGACGCGAAGCAAACTATGGCTACACCTTC | CASSLAGREANYGYTF | few | TRBV11-3 | NA | TRBJ1-2
TGCAGCGTTTCCCGGGGTAACACTGAAGCTTTCTTT | CSVSRGNTEAFF | NA | TRBV29-1 | NA | TRBJ1-1